A selection of T cell receptor beta chains follows, all from one sample in a study of cytomegalovirus exposure and HLA in healthy donors. The method was immunoSEQ multiplex PCR; TCRdb's version includes in-frame clones alone and lacks a portion of them. This sample has around 170,000 clones, with 82% found just once. The source material was PBMCs. The receptors derive from a man aged 35 to 55 in good health and CMV-seronegative. The conserved cysteine and the conserved F or W are not part of the CDR3 here.

J gene,V gene,CDR3 protein
TRBJ2-2,TRBV5-5,ASSRTSGRANTGELF
TRBJ2-6,TRBV4-1,ASSRGQETFLLGANVLT
TRBJ2-5,TRBV6-4,ASTGASGETQY
TRBJ2-4,TRBV5-4,ASSPPGTGGKNIQY
TRBJ1-5,TRBV15,ATSGTGGDSNQPQH
TRBJ2-7,TRBV5-1,ASSTRQETYEQY
TRBJ1-2,TRBV19,ASSMGRTGGRGYT
TRBJ1-5,TRBV28,ASSQTPDSAVVSNQPQH
TRBJ2-5,TRBV7-2,ASSLRPVLAGGPETQY
TRBJ1-1,TRBV5-1,ASSFSEGYTEAF
TRBJ2-3,TRBV5-4,ASSLAGTQTFTDTQY
TRBJ2-5,TRBV7-8,ASSPGAGGLQETQY
TRBJ1-3,TRBV7-2,ASSRQGPGNTIY
TRBJ1-1,TRBV15,ATSRDPDRVTEAF
TRBJ1-1,TRBV30,AWAVGTANTEAF
TRBJ2-3,TRBV18,ASSRGAVTDTQY
TRBJ2-1,TRBV7-9,ASSSPGQGIWRVANEQF
TRBJ2-7,TRBV28,ASTSARDEQY
TRBJ2-1,TRBV28,ASRNRDRVL
TRBJ2-7,TRBV7-2,ASPKIRVRLAYEQY
TRBJ1-6,TRBV28,ASSSLDRGNYNSPLH
TRBJ2-3,TRBV7-2,ASSLDGRATDTQY
TRBJ2-7,TRBV27,ASSLRQGVPYEQY
TRBJ2-7,TRBV7-9,ASSLAGRVLSSYEQY
TRBJ2-3,TRBV5-1,ASSLETPDTQY
TRBJ2-7,TRBV18,ASSRDSGAEQY
TRBJ2-3,TRBV27,ASSLSGGMTDTQY
TRBJ1-1,TRBV11-3,ASSRVMNTEAF
TRBJ2-7,TRBV6-1,ASSEHREYEQY
TRBJ1-2,TRBV30,AWSATGTGDGYT
TRBJ2-3,TRBV7-2,ASSLRASGHTDTQY
TRBJ1-3,TRBV25-1,ASLTGDGNTIY
TRBJ1-2,TRBV19,ASSRQAGLTNYGYT
TRBJ2-5,TRBV5-6,ASSGAGEAQETQY
TRBJ2-7,TRBV15,ATSRRDRGSYEQY
TRBJ2-2,TRBV9,ASSVVGGTDTGELF
TRBJ2-5,TRBV5-4,ASSLGQGLGKETQY
TRBJ2-7,TRBV7-2,ASSPPGRLAGVNYEQY
TRBJ2-6,TRBV7-2,ASSLASPVVLGANVLT
TRBJ2-1,TRBV11-3,ASRIVRGGYNEQF
TRBJ1-2,TRBV29-1,SIYSETGGYT
TRBJ2-6,TRBV7-2,ASTGRAGGSGANVLT
TRBJ1-5,TRBV6-6,ASSDRGLGNQPQH
TRBJ2-7,TRBV7-7,ASSLDLGSYEQY
TRBJ2-7,TRBV10-3,AISAQGEVSEQY
TRBJ1-5,TRBV2,ASSEGRAGNQPQH
TRBJ2-3,TRBV7-3,ASSLYPGKADTQY
TRBJ1-6,TRBV7-9,ASSTRDRQNSPLH
TRBJ2-4,TRBV21-1,ASSIRRVGGAKNIQY
TRBJ1-2,TRBV27,ASSSGGKGYGYT